A selection of T cell receptor beta chains follows, all from one sample in a study of lymphopenia after photon versus proton radiotherapy. Libraries were prepared by immunoSEQ multiplex PCR; TCRdb keeps only in-frame clonotypes and omits some of them. This table has around 160,000 clones, approximately 91% appearing once. This material consisted of peripheral blood, taken from a patient treated with photon-based radiotherapy. These receptors originate from a man between 50 and 59 years old with gastric cancer. The CDR3 runs from the conserved cysteine through the conserved F or W. A D gene is named only where the DNA matches it firmly. Expanded clones are given a class, and other clones once, few, many or no size at all.

D gene: TRBD2; clone size: once; J gene: TRBJ2-1; V gene: TRBV18; CDR3 DNA: TGTGCCAGCTCACTAACGGGACTAGCGGGTGCCGGGTCCTACAATGAGCAGTTCTTC; CDR3 protein: CASSLTGLAGAGSYNEQFF
D gene: NA; clone size: NA; J gene: TRBJ2-7; V gene: TRBV5-8; CDR3 DNA: TGTGCCAGCAGCTTGATTTATAGGGGAAAAGGAAATGAGCAGTACTTC; CDR3 protein: CASSLIYRGKGNEQYF
D gene: NA; clone size: NA; J gene: TRBJ2-7; V gene: TRBV18; CDR3 DNA: TGTGCCAGCTCCGGGATCAAGGGAGGCGAGCAGTACTTC; CDR3 protein: CASSGIKGGEQYF
D gene: NA; clone size: NA; J gene: TRBJ2-7; V gene: TRBV5-8; CDR3 DNA: TGTGCCAGCAGCTTGGAGCCGGCAGGACTATCCTACGAGCAGTACTTC; CDR3 protein: CASSLEPAGLSYEQYF
D gene: TRBD1; clone size: NA; J gene: TRBJ1-2; V gene: TRBV13; CDR3 DNA: TGTGCCAGCAGCTTAGCAGGGGGCGTTGACTATGGCTACACCTTC; CDR3 protein: CASSLAGGVDYGYTF
D gene: TRBD2; clone size: NA; J gene: TRBJ2-1; V gene: TRBV5-4; CDR3 DNA: TGTGCCAGCAGCTTGGTTAAGGGACTAGCCCTAAAAAATGAGCAGTTCTTC; CDR3 protein: CASSLVKGLALKNEQFF
D gene: NA; clone size: NA; J gene: TRBJ2-7; V gene: TRBV19; CDR3 DNA: TGTGCCAGTAGTATATTTGCGAGTGGGCAGAACGAGCAGTACTTC; CDR3 protein: CASSIFASGQNEQYF
D gene: NA; clone size: NA; J gene: TRBJ1-4; V gene: TRBV9; CDR3 DNA: TGTGCCAGCAGCGATACATCAACTAATGAAAAACTGTTTTTT; CDR3 protein: CASSDTSTNEKLFF
D gene: TRBD2; clone size: NA; J gene: TRBJ2-6; V gene: TRBV5-1; CDR3 DNA: TGCGCCAGCAGCTTGGGGAGCGGGAGAAGTGGGGCCAACGTCCTGACTTTC; CDR3 protein: CASSLGSGRSGANVLTF
D gene: NA; clone size: NA; J gene: TRBJ1-5; V gene: TRBV6-5; CDR3 DNA: TGTGCCAGCAGTTACCGACAAGATAGCAATCAGCCCCAGCATTTT; CDR3 protein: CASSYRQDSNQPQHF
D gene: TRBD1; clone size: NA; J gene: TRBJ1-2; V gene: TRBV5-4; CDR3 DNA: TGTGCCAGCAGCTCTGCAGCCCGGGACAGGGGTGGCTACACCTTC; CDR3 protein: CASSSAARDRGGYTF
D gene: NA; clone size: NA; J gene: TRBJ2-7; V gene: TRBV19; CDR3 DNA: TGTGCCAGTAGTATAAGACACTCCTACGAGCAGTACTTC; CDR3 protein: CASSIRHSYEQYF
D gene: NA; clone size: NA; J gene: TRBJ1-2; V gene: TRBV7-9; CDR3 DNA: TGTGCCAGCAGCTTAGACCTCGGACGGTTTTATGGCTACACCTTC; CDR3 protein: CASSLDLGRFYGYTF
D gene: NA; clone size: few; J gene: TRBJ2-7; V gene: TRBV5-1; CDR3 DNA: TGCGCCAGCAGCCCCGAGACTCCAAGAGGCGGCTACGAGCAGTACTTC; CDR3 protein: CASSPETPRGGYEQYF
D gene: TRBD1; clone size: NA; J gene: TRBJ1-1; V gene: TRBV19; CDR3 DNA: TGTGCCAGTAGTATATGGGGACTAAAGGGGGCGGATGAAGCTTTCTTT; CDR3 protein: CASSIWGLKGADEAFF
D gene: NA; clone size: NA; J gene: TRBJ2-3; V gene: TRBV5-6; CDR3 DNA: TGTGCCAGCAGCTCCACAGATACGCAGTATTTT; CDR3 protein: CASSSTDTQYF
D gene: TRBD2; clone size: few; J gene: TRBJ2-5; V gene: TRBV30; CDR3 DNA: TGTGCCTGGAGTCCCGGACTAGCGGGAGGGCGAAAAGAGACCCAGTACTTC; CDR3 protein: CAWSPGLAGGRKETQYF
D gene: NA; clone size: NA; J gene: TRBJ1-2; V gene: TRBV4-2; CDR3 DNA: TGTGCCAGCAGCCAAGACCGAGGCTACACCTTC; CDR3 protein: CASSQDRGYTF
D gene: NA; clone size: NA; J gene: TRBJ1-2; V gene: TRBV5-4; CDR3 DNA: TGTGCCAGCAGCCCGGTTCCGGGGGACCGTAACTATGGCTACACCTTC; CDR3 protein: CASSPVPGDRNYGYTF
D gene: NA; clone size: once; J gene: TRBJ2-7; V gene: TRBV5-1; CDR3 DNA: TGCGCCAGCAGCTTGGCACAGGGCCTGAGCGAGCAGTACTTC; CDR3 protein: CASSLAQGLSEQYF
D gene: NA; clone size: NA; J gene: TRBJ1-3; V gene: TRBV9; CDR3 DNA: TGTGCCAGCACCCCGACAGTTTCTGGAAACACCATATATTTT; CDR3 protein: CASTPTVSGNTIYF
D gene: NA; clone size: NA; J gene: TRBJ2-5; V gene: TRBV19; CDR3 DNA: TGTGCCAGCAAGTTCCGCCAGGAACAAGAGACCCAGTACTTC; CDR3 protein: CASKFRQEQETQYF
D gene: NA; clone size: NA; J gene: TRBJ2-2; V gene: TRBV7-2; CDR3 DNA: TGTGCCAGCAGCCAGACATTTTCCGGGGAGCTGTTTTTT; CDR3 protein: CASSQTFSGELFF
D gene: TRBD1; clone size: NA; J gene: TRBJ2-5; V gene: TRBV9; CDR3 DNA: TGTGCCAGCAGCGTAGGGGGACAGGGTCGGATCGAGACCCAGTACTTC; CDR3 protein: CASSVGGQGRIETQYF
D gene: TRBD2; clone size: NA; J gene: TRBJ2-1; V gene: TRBV11-3; CDR3 DNA: TGTGCCAGCAGCTTAAGGTGGACTAGCGGCTACAATGAGCAGTTCTTC; CDR3 protein: CASSLRWTSGYNEQFF
D gene: TRBD2; clone size: NA; J gene: TRBJ2-1; V gene: TRBV7-9; CDR3 DNA: TGTGCCAGCAGCTTACTAGCGGGAGAGCAGTTCTTC; CDR3 protein: CASSLLAGEQFF
D gene: NA; clone size: NA; J gene: TRBJ1-2; V gene: TRBV19; CDR3 DNA: TGTGCCAGTAGTATACCGCCAGGGCAAGGCTACACCTTC; CDR3 protein: CASSIPPGQGYTF
D gene: TRBD1; clone size: NA; J gene: TRBJ1-5; V gene: TRBV27; CDR3 DNA: TGTGCCAGCCGCCGGTTACAGGGGGCGAATCAGCCCCAGCATTTT; CDR3 protein: CASRRLQGANQPQHF
D gene: NA; clone size: NA; J gene: TRBJ2-3; V gene: TRBV18; CDR3 DNA: TGTGCCAGCTCACCAATTCGCGAGGACTATCCGTATTTT; CDR3 protein: CASSPIREDYPYF
D gene: TRBD1; clone size: NA; J gene: TRBJ2-7; V gene: TRBV7-9; CDR3 DNA: TGTGCCAGCAGCCCCCGATTCCGTCAGGGGGCTACCGAGCAGTACTTC; CDR3 protein: CASSPRFRQGATEQYF
D gene: NA; clone size: NA; J gene: TRBJ1-1; V gene: TRBV5-1; CDR3 DNA: TGCGCCAGCAGCAGAACAGGAGGGGGGAACACTGAAGCTTTCTTT; CDR3 protein: CASSRTGGGNTEAFF
D gene: TRBD1; clone size: NA; J gene: TRBJ1-1; V gene: TRBV2; CDR3 DNA: TGTGCCAGCGGGGGACAGGGCAGCACTGAAGCTTTCTTT; CDR3 protein: CASGGQGSTEAFF
D gene: NA; clone size: NA; J gene: TRBJ1-2; V gene: TRBV19; CDR3 DNA: TGTGCCAGTACCCCGGACGGGAAGGGAACCTATGGCTACACCTTC; CDR3 protein: CASTPDGKGTYGYTF
D gene: TRBD2; clone size: NA; J gene: TRBJ2-1; V gene: TRBV5-1; CDR3 DNA: TGCGCCAGCAGCTTGGGCGGGAGCTACAATGAGCAGTTCTTC; CDR3 protein: CASSLGGSYNEQFF
D gene: NA; clone size: NA; J gene: TRBJ2-1; V gene: TRBV5-1; CDR3 DNA: TGCGCCAGCAGCTTGGTGGCGGGGAACAATGAGCAGTTCTTC; CDR3 protein: CASSLVAGNNEQFF
D gene: NA; clone size: NA; J gene: TRBJ2-3; V gene: TRBV6-1; CDR3 DNA: TGTGCCAGCAGTGCTATGACTGGAGATACGCAGTATTTT; CDR3 protein: CASSAMTGDTQYF
D gene: TRBD2; clone size: NA; J gene: TRBJ2-1; V gene: TRBV27; CDR3 DNA: TGTGCCAGCAGTTTAGGGACTAGCGGGAGGAATGAGCAGTTCTTC; CDR3 protein: CASSLGTSGRNEQFF
D gene: NA; clone size: NA; J gene: TRBJ2-7; V gene: TRBV10-1; CDR3 DNA: TGCGCCAGCAGTGCCCGGGACGGGGGTGTCTACGAGCAGTACTTC; CDR3 protein: CASSARDGGVYEQYF
D gene: NA; clone size: NA; J gene: TRBJ2-7; V gene: TRBV13; CDR3 DNA: TGTGCCAGCAGCCTCCAAGGCACCCTCTCCTACGAGCAGTACTTC; CDR3 protein: CASSLQGTLSYEQYF
D gene: NA; clone size: NA; J gene: TRBJ2-2; V gene: TRBV4-3; CDR3 DNA: TGCGCCAGCAGCCAAGATTCGGACGGGTACACCGGGGAGCTGTTTTTT; CDR3 protein: CASSQDSDGYTGELFF
D gene: NA; clone size: NA; J gene: TRBJ2-7; V gene: TRBV5-1; CDR3 DNA: TGCGCCAGCAGCTTGGTTTCGTTCGGGGACGAGCAGTACTTC; CDR3 protein: CASSLVSFGDEQYF
D gene: NA; clone size: NA; J gene: TRBJ2-2; V gene: TRBV5-5; CDR3 DNA: TGTGCCAGCAGCTTAGCTCGGAGCACCGGGGAGCTGTTTTTT; CDR3 protein: CASSLARSTGELFF
D gene: NA; clone size: NA; J gene: TRBJ2-2; V gene: TRBV6-6; CDR3 DNA: TGTGCCAGCAGTTACTCTGGACACGCCACCGGGGAGCTGTTTTTT; CDR3 protein: CASSYSGHATGELFF
D gene: TRBD2; clone size: NA; J gene: TRBJ2-1; V gene: TRBV7-6; CDR3 DNA: TGTGCCAGCAGCCCGGCGGGTCTAGCGGGAGGGTTTAATGAGCAGTTCTTC; CDR3 protein: CASSPAGLAGGFNEQFF
D gene: TRBD2; clone size: NA; J gene: TRBJ2-2; V gene: TRBV14; CDR3 DNA: TGTGCCAGCAGCAAAAGGGTCCTAGCGGGAGACACCGGGGAGCTGTTTTTT; CDR3 protein: CASSKRVLAGDTGELFF
D gene: NA; clone size: once; J gene: TRBJ2-7; V gene: TRBV20-1; CDR3 DNA: TGCAGTGCTCAGGACCATTACGAGCAGTACTTC; CDR3 protein: CSAQDHYEQYF
D gene: TRBD1; clone size: NA; J gene: TRBJ2-7; V gene: TRBV27; CDR3 DNA: TGTGCCAGCAGTTCTGACAGGGGAACGGGCGAGCAGTACTTC; CDR3 protein: CASSSDRGTGEQYF
D gene: NA; clone size: NA; J gene: TRBJ2-1; V gene: TRBV28; CDR3 DNA: TGTGCCAGCAGTCAGTTCCTCAATGAGCAGTTCTTC; CDR3 protein: CASSQFLNEQFF
D gene: NA; clone size: NA; J gene: TRBJ2-1; V gene: TRBV20-1; CDR3 DNA: TGCAGTGCCAGAGACAATGAGCAGTTCTTC; CDR3 protein: CSARDNEQFF
D gene: TRBD2; clone size: NA; J gene: TRBJ2-1; V gene: TRBV18; CDR3 DNA: TGTGCCAGCTCACCACCCAACCGGGAGCCGGGGGGTGAGCAGTTCTTC; CDR3 protein: CASSPPNREPGGEQFF
D gene: TRBD1; clone size: NA; J gene: TRBJ1-2; V gene: TRBV7-8; CDR3 DNA: TGTGCCAGCAGCTTGGAGACAGGGCTAACGGGCTACACCTTC; CDR3 protein: CASSLETGLTGYTF
D gene: NA; clone size: NA; J gene: TRBJ1-1; V gene: TRBV5-6; CDR3 DNA: TGTGCCAGCAGATTCGGGACTTCCCTCACTGAAGCTTTCTTT; CDR3 protein: CASRFGTSLTEAFF
D gene: NA; clone size: NA; J gene: TRBJ1-3; V gene: TRBV28; CDR3 DNA: TGTGCCAGCAGTGGGGGGGACCGAGCCTCTGGAAACACCATATATTTT; CDR3 protein: CASSGGDRASGNTIYF
D gene: NA; clone size: NA; J gene: TRBJ2-1; V gene: TRBV15; CDR3 DNA: TGTGCCACCAGCAGACTAGCGAGTGAGCAGTTCTTC; CDR3 protein: CATSRLASEQFF
D gene: NA; clone size: NA; J gene: TRBJ1-3; V gene: TRBV6-1; CDR3 DNA: TGTGCCAGCAGTGAAGGGGGATCTGGAAACACCATATATTTT; CDR3 protein: CASSEGGSGNTIYF